This entry concerns a single T cell receptor (beta chain). This sample stems from a study of blood T cell repertoires in COVID-19. The repertoire was sequenced with immunoSEQ multiplex PCR; TCRdb's copy has only in-frame clones and lacks some. There are around 50,000 clones in the sample; around 87% occur only once, and approximately 7.8% lies in the top ten. V dropped 4 bases and J dropped 0; count of bases not matched to a gene: 3. CDR1 and CDR2 (germline): MDHEN, SYDVKM. CDR3 length: 14 residues. This TCR was sampled from a man aged 50 or older with active COVID-19. The chain couples TRBV28 to TRBJ2-7; 7 bases map to TRBD1. Sequencing was carried out using peripheral blood. The CDR3 sequence: CASSWGTVSYEQYF. Here the CDR3 DNA reads TGTGCCAGCAGTTGGGGGACAGTCTCCTACGAGCAGTACTTC.